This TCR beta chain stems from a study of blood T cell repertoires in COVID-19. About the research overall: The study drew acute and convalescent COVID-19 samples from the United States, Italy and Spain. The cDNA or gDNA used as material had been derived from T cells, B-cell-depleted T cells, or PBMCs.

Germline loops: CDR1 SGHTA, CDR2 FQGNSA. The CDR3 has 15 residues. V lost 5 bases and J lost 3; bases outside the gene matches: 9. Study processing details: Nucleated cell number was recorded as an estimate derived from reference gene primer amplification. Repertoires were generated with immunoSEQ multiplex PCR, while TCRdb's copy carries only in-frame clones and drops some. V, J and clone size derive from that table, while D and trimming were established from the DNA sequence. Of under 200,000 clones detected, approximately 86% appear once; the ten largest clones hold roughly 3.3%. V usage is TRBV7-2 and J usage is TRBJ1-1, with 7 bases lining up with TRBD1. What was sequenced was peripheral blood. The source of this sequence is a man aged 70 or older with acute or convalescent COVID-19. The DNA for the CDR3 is TGTGCCAGCAGCCCCGCCCGACAGGGATACACTGAAGCTTTCTTT. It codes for CASSPARQGYTEAFF.